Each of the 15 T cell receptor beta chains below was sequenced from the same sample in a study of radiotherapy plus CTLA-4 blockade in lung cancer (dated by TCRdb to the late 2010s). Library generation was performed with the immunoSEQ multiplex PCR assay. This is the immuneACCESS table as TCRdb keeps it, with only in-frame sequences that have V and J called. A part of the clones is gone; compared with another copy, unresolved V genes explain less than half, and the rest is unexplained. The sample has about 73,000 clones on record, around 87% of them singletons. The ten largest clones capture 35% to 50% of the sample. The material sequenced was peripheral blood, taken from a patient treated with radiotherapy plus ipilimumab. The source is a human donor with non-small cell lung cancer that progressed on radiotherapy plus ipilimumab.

CDR3 sequence: CSAENGAEAFF. CDR3 sequence (DNA): TGCAGCGCCGAGAACGGGGCTGAAGCTTTCTTT. The chain employs TRBV29-1 and TRBJ1-1; D remains unclear. This CDR3 comprises 11 residues. Germline CDR1 reads SQVTM; CDR2 reads ANQGSEA. V dropped 7 bases and J dropped 6 bases, with 12 bases sitting between them.

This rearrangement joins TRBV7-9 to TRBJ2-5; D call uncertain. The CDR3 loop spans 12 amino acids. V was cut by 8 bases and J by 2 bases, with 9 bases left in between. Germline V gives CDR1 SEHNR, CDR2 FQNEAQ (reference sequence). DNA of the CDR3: TGTGCCAGCCGCGACACGCAAGAGACCCAGTACTTC. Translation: CASRDTQETQYF.

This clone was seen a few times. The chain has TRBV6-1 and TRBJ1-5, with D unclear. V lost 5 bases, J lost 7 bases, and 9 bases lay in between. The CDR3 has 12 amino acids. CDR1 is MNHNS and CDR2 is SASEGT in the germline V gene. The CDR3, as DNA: TGTGCCAGCAGTCCACGGACGCAGCCCCAGCATTTT. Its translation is CASSPRTQPQHF.

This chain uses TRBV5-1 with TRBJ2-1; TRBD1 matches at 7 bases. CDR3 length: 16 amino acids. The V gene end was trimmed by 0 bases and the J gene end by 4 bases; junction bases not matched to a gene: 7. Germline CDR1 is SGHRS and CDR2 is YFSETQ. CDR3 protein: CASSLDEGAGYNEQFF. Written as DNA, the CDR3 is TGCGCCAGCAGCTTGGATGAGGGGGCAGGGTACAATGAGCAGTTCTTC.

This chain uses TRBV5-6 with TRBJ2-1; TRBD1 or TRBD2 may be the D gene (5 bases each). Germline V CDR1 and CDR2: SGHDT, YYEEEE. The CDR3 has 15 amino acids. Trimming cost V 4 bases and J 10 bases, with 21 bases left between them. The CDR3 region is CASSAGAPGFMEQFF. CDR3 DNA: TGTGCCAGCAGCGCCGGGGCCCCGGGCTTTATGGAGCAGTTCTTC.

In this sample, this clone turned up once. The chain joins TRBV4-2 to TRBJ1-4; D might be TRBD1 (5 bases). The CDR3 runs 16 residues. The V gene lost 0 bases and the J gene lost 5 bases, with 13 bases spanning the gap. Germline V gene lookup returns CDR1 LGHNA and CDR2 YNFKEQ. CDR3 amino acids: CASSQDRQGENEKLFF. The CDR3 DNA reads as TGTGCCAGCAGCCAAGATCGTCAGGGCGAGAATGAAAAACTGTTTTTT.

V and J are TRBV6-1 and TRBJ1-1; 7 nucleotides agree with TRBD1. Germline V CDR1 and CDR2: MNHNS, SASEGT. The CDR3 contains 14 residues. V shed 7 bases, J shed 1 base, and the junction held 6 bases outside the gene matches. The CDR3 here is CASTPTGRNTEAFF. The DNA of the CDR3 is TGTGCCAGCACCCCGACAGGGCGGAACACTGAAGCTTTCTTT.

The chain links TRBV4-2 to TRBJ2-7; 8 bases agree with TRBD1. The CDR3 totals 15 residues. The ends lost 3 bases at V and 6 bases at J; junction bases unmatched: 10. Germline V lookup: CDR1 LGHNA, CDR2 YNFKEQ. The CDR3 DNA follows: TGTGCCAGCAGCCAGGAAGGGACAGGACCAGTCGAGCAGTACTTC. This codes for CASSQEGTGPVEQYF.

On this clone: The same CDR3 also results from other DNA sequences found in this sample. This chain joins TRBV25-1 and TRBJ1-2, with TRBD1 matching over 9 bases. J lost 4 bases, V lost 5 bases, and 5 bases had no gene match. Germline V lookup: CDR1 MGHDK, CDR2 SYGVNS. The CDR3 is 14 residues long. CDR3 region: CASSPPGQGYGYTF. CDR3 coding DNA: TGTGCCAGCAGTCCCCCGGGACAGGGCTATGGCTACACCTTC.

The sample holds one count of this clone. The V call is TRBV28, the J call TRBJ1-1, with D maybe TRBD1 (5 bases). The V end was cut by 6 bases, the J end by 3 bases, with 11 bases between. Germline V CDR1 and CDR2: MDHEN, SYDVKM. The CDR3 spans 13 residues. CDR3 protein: CASSQGRYTEAFF. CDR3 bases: TGTGCCAGCAGCCAGGGTCGGTACACTGAAGCTTTCTTT.

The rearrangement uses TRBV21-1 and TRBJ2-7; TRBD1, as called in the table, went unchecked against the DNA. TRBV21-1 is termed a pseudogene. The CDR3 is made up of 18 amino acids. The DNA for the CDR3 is TGTGCCAGCAGCAAGATGACCTTGGGGACAGGGGTTATCTACGAGCAGTACGTC. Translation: CASSKMTLGTGVIYEQYV.

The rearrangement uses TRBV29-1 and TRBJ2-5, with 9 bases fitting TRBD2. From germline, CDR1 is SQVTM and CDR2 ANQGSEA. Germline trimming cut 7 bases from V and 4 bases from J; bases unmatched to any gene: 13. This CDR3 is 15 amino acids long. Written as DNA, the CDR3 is TGCAGCGCCCATAGCGGGAGCGCTTGGGGAGAGACCCAGTACTTC. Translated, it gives CSAHSGSAWGETQYF. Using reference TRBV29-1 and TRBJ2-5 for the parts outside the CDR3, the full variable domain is SAVISQKPSRDICQRGTSLTIQCQVDSQVTMMFWYRQQPGQSLTLIATANQGSEATYESGFVIDKFPISRPNLTFSTLTVSNMSPEDSSIYLCSAHSGSAWGETQYFGPGTRLLVL.

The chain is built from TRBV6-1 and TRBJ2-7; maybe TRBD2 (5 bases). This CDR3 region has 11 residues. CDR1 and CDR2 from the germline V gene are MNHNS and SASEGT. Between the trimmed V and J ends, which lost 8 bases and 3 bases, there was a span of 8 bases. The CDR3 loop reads CASRGIYEQYF. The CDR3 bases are TGTGCCAGCCGAGGGATCTACGAGCAGTACTTC.

For the CDR3, the DNA is TGTGCCAGCAGTACCTCAGGGGGGCGGTCGGGAAAACTGTTTTTT. It encodes CASSTSGGRSGKLFF. V usage is TRBV27 and J usage is TRBJ1-4; 7 bases map to TRBD1. V lost 5 bases, J lost 10 bases, and 13 bases stayed unmatched. The CDR3 extends over 15 amino acids. CDR1 is MNHEY, CDR2 SMNVEV, per germline (reference sequence).

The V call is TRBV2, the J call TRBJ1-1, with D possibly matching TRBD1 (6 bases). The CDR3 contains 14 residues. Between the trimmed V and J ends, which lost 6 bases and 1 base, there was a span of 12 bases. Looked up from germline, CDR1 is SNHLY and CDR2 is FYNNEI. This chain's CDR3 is CASRTVTGNTEAFF. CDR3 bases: TGTGCCAGCAGAACAGTGACAGGGAACACTGAAGCTTTCTTT.